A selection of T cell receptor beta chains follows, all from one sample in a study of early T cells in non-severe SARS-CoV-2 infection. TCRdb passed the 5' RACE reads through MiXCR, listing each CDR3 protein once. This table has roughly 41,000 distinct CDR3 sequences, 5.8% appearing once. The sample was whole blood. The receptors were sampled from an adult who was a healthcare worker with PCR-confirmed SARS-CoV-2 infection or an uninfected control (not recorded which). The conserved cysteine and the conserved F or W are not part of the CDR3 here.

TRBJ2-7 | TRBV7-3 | ASSLTPTDRGAEQY
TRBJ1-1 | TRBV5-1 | ASYAWDSENTEAF
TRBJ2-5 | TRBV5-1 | ASSLAELGPETQY
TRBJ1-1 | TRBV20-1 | SARDTRQGNTEAF
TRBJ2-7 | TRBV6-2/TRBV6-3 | ASSYRAFTYEQY
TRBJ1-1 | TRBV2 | ASSESPGTREAF
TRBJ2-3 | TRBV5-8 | ASSLPWGISTDTQY
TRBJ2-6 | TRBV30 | AWSGSSANVLT
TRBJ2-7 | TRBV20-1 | SATTSGGARYEQY
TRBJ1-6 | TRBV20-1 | SATGGTANSPLH
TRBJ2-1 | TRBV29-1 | SVPAGGYSEQF
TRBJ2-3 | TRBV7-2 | ASSLEAGGADTQY
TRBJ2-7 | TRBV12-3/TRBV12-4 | ASSLSGLGSYEQY
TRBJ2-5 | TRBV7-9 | ASSARDREVGAETQY
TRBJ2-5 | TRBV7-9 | ASSLRQQETQY
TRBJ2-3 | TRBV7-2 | AARTLSSTDTQY
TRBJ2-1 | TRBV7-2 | ASSFLAGGPHEQF
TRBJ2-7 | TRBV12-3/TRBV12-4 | ASSLGSSGSYEQY
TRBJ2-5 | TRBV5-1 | ASSLAGTKKETQY
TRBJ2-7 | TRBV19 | ASSKTGTGAYEQY
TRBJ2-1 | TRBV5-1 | ASSSAGRRGHEQF
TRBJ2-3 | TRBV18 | ASSPGLGERGDTQY
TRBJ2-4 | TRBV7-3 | ASSPSGLAHIQY
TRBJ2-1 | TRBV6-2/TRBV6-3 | ASADSGYNEQF
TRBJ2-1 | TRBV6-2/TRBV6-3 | ASRTSGYEQF
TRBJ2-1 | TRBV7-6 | ASSLGRDEQF
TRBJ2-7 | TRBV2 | ASRPGLAGPEQY
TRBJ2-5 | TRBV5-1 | ASSLAGQQETQY
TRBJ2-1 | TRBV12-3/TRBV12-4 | ASSFAWTGGHNEQF